These 9 T cell receptor beta chains originate from one sample sequenced in a study of Tregs in tolerant kidney transplant recipients. Sequencing was performed with immunoSEQ multiplex PCR; in TCRdb, only in-frame clones are kept and a portion is missing. The table has roughly 70,000 clones, over 75% seen once. Mixed chimerism was transient after nonmyeloablative marrow transplants from related graft donors. Specimen: CD4+ T cells from blood (PBMCs), collected 6 months after the transplant. The receptors were gathered from a human patient who received a combined kidney and bone marrow transplant. Part of the T cell pool may stem from the graft donor.

The CDR3 DNA sequence: TGTGCCATCAACGCGGGCCTGAACACTGAAGCTTTCTTT. It yields the protein CAINAGLNTEAFF. V gene TRBV10-3 combines with J gene TRBJ1-1; D not certain. The CDR3 has 13 residues. The germline V gene encodes CDR1 ENHRY and CDR2 SYGVKD. V was trimmed by 7 bases and J by 0 bases, leaving 9 bases between them.

The chain couples TRBV19 to TRBJ2-1; 10 bases agree with TRBD1. Germline CDR1 is LNHDA and CDR2 is SQIVND (reference sequence). The CDR3 loop spans 15 amino acids. The V gene end was trimmed by 5 bases and the J gene end by 4 bases; junction bases not matched to a gene: 5. Here the CDR3 reads CASSLRQGAYNEQFF. DNA for the CDR3: TGTGCCAGTAGTTTACGACAGGGGGCATACAATGAGCAGTTCTTC.

V and J are TRBV6-6 and TRBJ2-5, with 8 bases fitting TRBD1. The CDR3 consists of 16 residues. The V and J ends lost 9 bases and 4 bases, in that order; junction bases with no gene match: 16. Germline values: CDR1 MNHNY, CDR2 SVGAGI (reference sequence). CDR3 DNA: TGTGCCAGTACACCGGCAGAGACAGGGGCAGGAGAGACCCAGTACTTC. Translated, it gives CASTPAETGAGETQYF.

The chain is built from TRBV11-3 and TRBJ2-2; the match to TRBD2 covers 9 bases. Germline trimming cut 5 bases from V and 7 bases from J; bases unmatched to any gene: 5. The germline V gene encodes CDR1 SGHNT and CDR2 YENEEA. This CDR3 comprises 14 residues. DNA for the CDR3: TGTGCCAGCAGCATTAGCGGGAGTTACGGGGAGCTGTTTTTT. This encodes CASSISGSYGELFF.

The chain joins TRBV12-5 to TRBJ1-1; 8 bases align to TRBD1. Per germline, CDR1 LGHNT and CDR2 FRNRAP. V gave up 0 bases and J gave up 6 bases; unmatched junction bases: 9. The CDR3 loop spans 16 amino acids. CDR3 loop: CASGLVSGQGGSEAFF. The DNA for the CDR3 is TGTGCTAGTGGTTTGGTCTCTGGACAGGGAGGGTCTGAAGCTTTCTTT.

The chain combines TRBV5-8 with TRBJ2-7, with D uncertain. The CDR3 consists of 12 residues. In germline, CDR1 is SGHTS, CDR2 YDEGEE. Trimming removed 4 bases from V and 10 bases from J, with 15 bases in between. CDR3 bases: TGTGCCAGCAGCCACGTGTCGTCCTATCAGTACTTC. Translated, it gives CASSHVSSYQYF.

This chain uses TRBV11-3 with TRBJ2-1; D is unresolved. The V and J ends lost 5 bases and 7 bases respectively, with 9 bases between them. The CDR3 length is 12 residues. Germline CDR1 reads SGHNT; CDR2 reads YENEEA. CDR3 protein: CASSRSGNEQFF. The CDR3 bases are TGTGCCAGCAGCCGTTCGGGTAATGAGCAGTTCTTC. Together with reference TRBV11-3 and TRBJ2-1, the CDR3 gives the full variable domain: EAGVVQSPRYKIIEKKQPVAFWCNPISGHNTLYWYLQNLGQGPELLIRYENEEAVDDSQLPKDRFSAERLKGVDSTLKIQPAELGDSAVYLCASSRSGNEQFFGPGTRLTVL.

J is TRBJ2-6 and V is TRBV21-1; TRBD1, as called in the table, went unchecked against the DNA. TRBV21-1 represents a pseudogene. The CDR3 is 16 amino acids. The CDR3 sequence is CASSSLDSSGANVLTF. DNA of the CDR3: TGTGCCAGCAGCTCCCTAGACAGCTCTGGGGCCAACGTCCTGACTTTC.

The chain employs TRBV2 and TRBJ1-1; possibly TRBD1 for D (6 bases). V was trimmed by 7 bases and J by 2 bases, leaving 11 bases between them. Germline CDR1 SNHLY, CDR2 FYNNEI. The CDR3 has 13 amino acids. The CDR3 sequence: CASMPGHNTEAFF. In nucleotides, the CDR3 is TGTGCCAGCATGCCGGGACACAACACTGAAGCTTTCTTT.